These 14 T cell receptor beta chains originate from one sample sequenced in a study of blood T cell repertoires in COVID-19. Data came from immunoSEQ multiplex PCR; TCRdb stores just in-frame clones and leaves some out. The sample gives about 110,000 clones, 86% of which show up once; roughly 4% is in the top ten. Source material: peripheral blood. The receptors come from a man between 35 and 55 years old with acute or convalescent COVID-19.

The J gene is TRBJ1-4, the V gene TRBV7-9, with D possibly being TRBD1 (5 bases). Per germline, CDR1 SEHNR and CDR2 FQNEAQ (reference sequence). The CDR3 is made up of 15 amino acids. Trimming took 4 bases from V and 8 from J, leaving 17 bases between them. This CDR3 is CASSSGHSNGEKLFF. For the CDR3, the DNA is TGTGCCAGCAGCTCCGGACACTCAAATGGGGAAAAACTGTTTTTT. The variable domain in full, with the rest retrieved from reference TRBV7-9 and TRBJ1-4, is DTGVSQNPRHKITKRGQNVTFRCDPISEHNRLYWYRQTLGQGPEFLTYFQNEAQLEKSRLLSDRFSAERPKGSFSTLEIQRTEQGDSAMYLCASSSGHSNGEKLFFGSGTQLSVL.

The V gene is TRBV4-2, the J gene TRBJ1-2; the D gene is possibly TRBD1 (6 bases). Germline V gene sequence: CDR1 LGHNA, CDR2 YNFKEQ. The CDR3 consists of 14 residues. The ends were cut back, 4 bases at V and 4 bases at J, with 13 bases in the middle. CDR3 amino acids: CASSREQGSYGYTF. The CDR3 DNA is TGTGCCAGCAGCCGCGAGCAGGGGTCCTATGGCTACACCTTC.

The CDR3 reads CSVEWGPDGYGYTF. The CDR3 DNA reads TGCAGCGTTGAGTGGGGCCCGGATGGCTATGGCTACACCTTC. This chain connects TRBV29-1 to TRBJ1-2; D perhaps matches TRBD1 (5 bases). V dropped 3 bases and J dropped 4 bases, with 15 bases sitting between them. The CDR3 is 14 residues long. Germline CDR1 is SQVTM and CDR2 is ANQGSEA.

The chain carries TRBV3-1 (or the pseudogene TRBV3-2) and TRBJ2-2, with 9 bases lining up with TRBD1. The CDR3 is 15 amino acids. V shed 7 bases, J shed 1 base, and the junction held 4 bases outside the gene matches. Per germline, CDR1 LGHDT and CDR2 YNNKEL (reference sequence). The CDR3 DNA sequence: TGTGCCAGCAAACCGGGACAGGGGAACACCGGGGAGCTGTTTTTT. Protein: CASKPGQGNTGELFF.

The chain links TRBV4-3 to TRBJ2-2, with D possibly TRBD1 on 5 matching bases. Trimming cost V 0 bases and J 4 bases, with 12 bases left between them. CDR3 length: 16 amino acids. Per the germline V gene, CDR1 is LGHNA and CDR2 is YSLEER. The CDR3 sequence is CASSQDRWGGTGELFF. The CDR3, as DNA: TGCGCCAGCAGCCAAGATCGGTGGGGCGGCACCGGGGAGCTGTTTTTT.

This clone was counted only a few times. The chain combines TRBV12-5 with TRBJ1-3; no definite D call. The CDR3 totals 14 residues. V was trimmed by 6 bases and J by 0 bases, leaving 9 bases between them. Germline V lookup: CDR1 LGHNT, CDR2 FRNRAP. The CDR3 bases are TGTGCTAGTGGCCCCACAGTCTCTGGAAACACCATATATTTT. Translation gives CASGPTVSGNTIYF.

This clone was seen a single time. The V and J genes are TRBV6-5 and TRBJ1-2; D is unclear. Germline V gene lookup returns CDR1 MNHEY and CDR2 SVGAGI. This CDR3 is 12 amino acids long. The ends were cut back, 8 bases at V and 8 bases at J, with 15 bases in the middle. The DNA of the CDR3 is TGTGCCAGCGGGTGGATATCGAGGGGCTACACCTTC. It encodes CASGWISRGYTF.

The J gene is TRBJ1-3, the V gene TRBV6-1; D uncertain. This CDR3 comprises 16 residues. The ends were cut back, 2 bases at V and 0 bases at J, with 11 bases in the middle. Germline CDR1 MNHNS, CDR2 SASEGT. Here the CDR3 reads CASSEFPILSGNTIYF. The DNA for the CDR3 is TGTGCCAGCAGTGAATTTCCGATACTCTCTGGAAACACCATATATTTT.

The chain employs TRBV7-6 and TRBJ2-1; TRBD1 matches at 10 bases. Germline values: CDR1 SGHVS, CDR2 FNYEAQ. V dropped 5 bases and J dropped 9; count of bases not matched to a gene: 13. This CDR3 contains 16 residues. CDR3 sequence (DNA): TGTGCCAGCAGCGCATCCGGGACAGGGGTTGAGGTTGAGCAGTTCTTC. It translates to CASSASGTGVEVEQFF.

This chain links TRBV2 with TRBJ1-5, with D perhaps TRBD1 (6 bases). V was cut by 6 bases and J by 0 bases, with 12 bases left in between. The CDR3 has 15 residues. Germline assignment: CDR1 SNHLY and CDR2 FYNNEI. The DNA of the CDR3 is TGTGCCAGCAGACCTGGACAGTATAGCAATCAGCCCCAGCATTTT. Amino acid sequence: CASRPGQYSNQPQHF. The full variable domain, its missing parts supplied by reference TRBV2 and TRBJ1-5, is EPEVTQTPSHQVTQMGQEVILRCVPISNHLYFYWYRQILGQKVEFLVSFYNNEISEKSEIFDDQFSVERPDGSNFTLKIRSTKLEDSAMYFCASRPGQYSNQPQHFGDGTRLSIL.

The rearrangement uses TRBV7-8 and TRBJ2-1, with 8 nucleotides matching TRBD1. This CDR3 is built from 15 residues. J gave up 9 bases and V 4 bases, and 11 bases lay outside the gene matches. CDR1 SGHVS and CDR2 FQNEAQ come from the germline V gene. CDR3 in amino acids: CASSSYRQGLSEQFF. CDR3 sequence (DNA): TGTGCCAGCAGCTCGTACAGACAGGGGCTGAGTGAGCAGTTCTTC.

The V gene is TRBV11-2, the J gene TRBJ2-1, with 8 bases aligning to TRBD2. In germline, CDR1 is SGHAT, CDR2 FQNNGV. The length of the CDR3 is 16 residues. V gave up 6 bases and J gave up 3 bases; unmatched junction bases: 10. The CDR3 coding sequence is TGTGCCAGCAGTCTAAGTAGCGGGAAATTCTACAATGAGCAGTTCTTC. Translated: CASSLSSGKFYNEQFF.

The V call is TRBV27, the J call TRBJ2-1; D is unclear. The ends were cut back, 5 bases at V and 5 bases at J, with 10 bases in the middle. This CDR3 has 13 residues. Germline V gene lookup returns CDR1 MNHEY and CDR2 SMNVEV (reference sequence). DNA of the CDR3: TGTGCCAGCAGTAAAGAGGTAGACAATGAGCAGTTCTTC. Amino acid sequence: CASSKEVDNEQFF.

The chain has TRBV6-6 and TRBJ2-1; TRBD2 aligns across 9 bases. The CDR3 extends over 14 amino acids. Trimming cost V 2 bases and J 5 bases; bases outside gene matches: 1. Germline lookup yields CDR1 MNHNY and CDR2 SVGAGI (reference sequence). The CDR3 is CASSYPSGDNEQFF. The CDR3 DNA sequence: TGTGCCAGCAGTTACCCTAGCGGGGACAATGAGCAGTTCTTC.